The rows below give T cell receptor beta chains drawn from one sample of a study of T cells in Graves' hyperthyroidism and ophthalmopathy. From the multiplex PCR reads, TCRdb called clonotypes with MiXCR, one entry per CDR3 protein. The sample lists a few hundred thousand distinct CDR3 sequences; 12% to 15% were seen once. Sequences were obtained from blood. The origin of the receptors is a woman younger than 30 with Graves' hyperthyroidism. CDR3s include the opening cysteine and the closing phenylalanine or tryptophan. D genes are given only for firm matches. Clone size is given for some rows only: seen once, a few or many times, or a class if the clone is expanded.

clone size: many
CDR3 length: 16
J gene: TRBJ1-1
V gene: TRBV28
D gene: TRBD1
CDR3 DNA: TGTGCCAGCAGTTTTAAAGGGACAGGGATAGTCACTGAAGCTTTCTTT
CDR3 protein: CASSFKGTGIVTEAFF

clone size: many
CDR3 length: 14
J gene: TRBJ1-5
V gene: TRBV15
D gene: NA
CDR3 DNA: TGTGCCACCAGCAGAGATGGGAACAATCAGCCCCAGCATTTT
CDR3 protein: CATSRDGNNQPQHF

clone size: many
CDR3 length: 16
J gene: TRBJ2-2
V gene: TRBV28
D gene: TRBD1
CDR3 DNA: TGTGCCAGCAGTTTATTTGGGACAGGGCGCACCGGGGAGCTGTTTTTT
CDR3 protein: CASSLFGTGRTGELFF

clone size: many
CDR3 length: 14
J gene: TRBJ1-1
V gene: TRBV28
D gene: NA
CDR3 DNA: TGTGCCAGCAGCATCATAGGCCGGGTTACTGAAGCTTTCTTT
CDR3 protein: CASSIIGRVTEAFF

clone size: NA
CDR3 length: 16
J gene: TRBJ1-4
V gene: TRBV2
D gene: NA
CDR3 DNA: TGTGCCAGCAGTGGCTTGACAGGTGGGGGTTCTGAAAAACTGTTTTTT
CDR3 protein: CASSGLTGGGSEKLFF

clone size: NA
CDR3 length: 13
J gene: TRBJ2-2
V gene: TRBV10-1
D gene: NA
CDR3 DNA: TGCGCCAGCAGTGAGTTTACACTCGGGGAGCTGTTTTTT
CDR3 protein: CASSEFTLGELFF

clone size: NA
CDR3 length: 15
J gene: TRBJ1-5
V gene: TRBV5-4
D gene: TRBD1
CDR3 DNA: TGTGCCAGCAGCTTCGGGACAGGGGACAATCAGCCCCAGCATTTT
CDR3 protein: CASSFGTGDNQPQHF

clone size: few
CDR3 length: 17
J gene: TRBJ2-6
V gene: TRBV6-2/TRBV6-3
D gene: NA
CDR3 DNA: TGTGCCAGCAGTTACTTATTAGGGGAGGCGGGGGCCAACGTCCTGACTTTC
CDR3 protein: CASSYLLGEAGANVLTF

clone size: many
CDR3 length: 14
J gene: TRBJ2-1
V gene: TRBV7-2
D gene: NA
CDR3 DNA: TGTGCCAGCAGCTTATCAGGGGCGGGGAATGAGCAGTTCTTC
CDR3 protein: CASSLSGAGNEQFF

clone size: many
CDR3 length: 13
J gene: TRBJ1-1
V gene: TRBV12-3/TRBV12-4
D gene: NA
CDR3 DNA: TGTGCCAGCAGTTTTGGACGGAACACTGAAGCTTTCTTT
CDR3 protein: CASSFGRNTEAFF

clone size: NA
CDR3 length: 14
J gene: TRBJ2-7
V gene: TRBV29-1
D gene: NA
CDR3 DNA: TGCAGCGCTGGGAGGGACACGGCCCGGCTCGAGCAGTACTTC
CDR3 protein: CSAGRDTARLEQYF

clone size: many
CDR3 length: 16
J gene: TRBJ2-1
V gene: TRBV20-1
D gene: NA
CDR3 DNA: TGCAGTGCTAGTAGCGGATCGAATCCCTCCTACAATGAGCAGTTCTTC
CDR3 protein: CSASSGSNPSYNEQFF

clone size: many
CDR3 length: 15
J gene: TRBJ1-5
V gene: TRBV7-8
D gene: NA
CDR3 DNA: TGTGCCAGCAGCTTAATGAAAGGAAGCAATCAGCCCCAGCATTTT
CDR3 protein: CASSLMKGSNQPQHF

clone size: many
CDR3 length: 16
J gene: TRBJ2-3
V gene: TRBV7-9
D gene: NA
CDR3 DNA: TGTGCCAGCAGCTTAGGGGCTAGGCCGACGACAGATACGCAGTATTTT
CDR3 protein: CASSLGARPTTDTQYF

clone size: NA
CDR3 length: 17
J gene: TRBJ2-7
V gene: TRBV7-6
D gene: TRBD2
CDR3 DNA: TGTGCCAGCAGCTTAGGGGCCTCTAGCGGGAGGGCCCACGAGCAGTACTTC
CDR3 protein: CASSLGASSGRAHEQYF

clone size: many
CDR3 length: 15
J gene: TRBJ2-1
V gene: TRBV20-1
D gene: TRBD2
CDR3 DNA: TGCAGTGCTAGGCAAGCGGGAGGGGACTACAATGAGCAGTTCTTC
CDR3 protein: CSARQAGGDYNEQFF

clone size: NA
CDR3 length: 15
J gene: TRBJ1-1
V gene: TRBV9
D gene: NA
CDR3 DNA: TGTGCCAGCAGCACCGGGGGAGGGGAAAACACTGAAGCTTTCTTT
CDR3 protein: CASSTGGGENTEAFF

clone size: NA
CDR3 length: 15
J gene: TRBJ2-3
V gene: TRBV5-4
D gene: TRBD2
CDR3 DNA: TGTGCCAGCAGCGCGACTAGCAAGAGGGCAGATACGCAGTATTTT
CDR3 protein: CASSATSKRADTQYF

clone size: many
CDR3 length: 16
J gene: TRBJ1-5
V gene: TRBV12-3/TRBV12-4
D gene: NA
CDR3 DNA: TGTGCCAGCAGTACATTCGACAGTTTCGGCAATCAGCCCCAGCATTTT
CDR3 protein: CASSTFDSFGNQPQHF

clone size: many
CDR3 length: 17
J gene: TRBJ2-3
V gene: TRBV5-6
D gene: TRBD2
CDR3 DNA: TGTGCCAGCAGCTTTGCCGGACTAGCGCGATCCACAGATACGCAGTATTTT
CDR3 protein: CASSFAGLARSTDTQYF

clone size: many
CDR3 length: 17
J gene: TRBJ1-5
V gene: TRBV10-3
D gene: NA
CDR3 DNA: TGTGCCATCAGTGAGTTCTGGCAGGGCCTCTCCAATCAGCCCCAGCATTTT
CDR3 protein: CAISEFWQGLSNQPQHF

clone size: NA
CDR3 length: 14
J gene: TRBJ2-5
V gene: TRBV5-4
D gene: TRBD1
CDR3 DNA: TGTGCCAGCAGCGGAGGACAGGGAAGGGAGACCCAGTACTTC
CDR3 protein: CASSGGQGRETQYF

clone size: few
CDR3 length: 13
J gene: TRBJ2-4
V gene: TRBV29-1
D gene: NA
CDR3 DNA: TGCAGCGTTAAGCGGTCCCGCGCGGACATTCAGTACTTC
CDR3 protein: CSVKRSRADIQYF

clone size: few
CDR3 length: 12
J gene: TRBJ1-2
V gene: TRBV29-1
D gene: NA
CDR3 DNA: TGCAGCGTTCAGTACGGCCCCGGGGGCTACACCTTC
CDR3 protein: CSVQYGPGGYTF

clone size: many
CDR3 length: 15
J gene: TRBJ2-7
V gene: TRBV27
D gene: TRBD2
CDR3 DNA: TGTGCCAGCAGTCTGACTAGCGGGTACTCCTACGAGCAGTACTTC
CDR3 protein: CASSLTSGYSYEQYF

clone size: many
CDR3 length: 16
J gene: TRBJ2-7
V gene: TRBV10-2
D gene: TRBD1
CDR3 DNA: TGCGCCAGCAGTGAGACCGGGACAGGGGTAGTCCACGAGCAGTACTTC
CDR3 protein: CASSETGTGVVHEQYF

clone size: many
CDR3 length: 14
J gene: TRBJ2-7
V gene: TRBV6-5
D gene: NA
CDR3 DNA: TGTGCCAGCAGTTACTCCTGGGGGAACTACGAGCAGTACTTC
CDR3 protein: CASSYSWGNYEQYF

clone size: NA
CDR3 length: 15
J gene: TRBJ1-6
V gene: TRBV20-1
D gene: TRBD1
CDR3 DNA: TGCAGTGCTAGAGTGGATGGACAGGGAGTTTCACCCCTCCACTTT
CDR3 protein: CSARVDGQGVSPLHF

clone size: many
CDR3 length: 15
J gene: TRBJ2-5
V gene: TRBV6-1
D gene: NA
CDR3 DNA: TGTGCCAGCAACAAACTCGGGACACTTCAAGAGACCCAGTACTTC
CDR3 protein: CASNKLGTLQETQYF

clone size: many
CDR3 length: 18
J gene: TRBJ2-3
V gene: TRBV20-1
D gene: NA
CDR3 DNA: TGCAGTGCTAGAGATTATTGGGGAATCGGTCAACGCACAGATACGCAGTATTTT
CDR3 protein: CSARDYWGIGQRTDTQYF

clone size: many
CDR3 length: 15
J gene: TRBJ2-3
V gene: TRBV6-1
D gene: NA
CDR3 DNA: TGTGCCAGCAGTGAATTGGTTCAGGTAGCAGATACGCAGTATTTT
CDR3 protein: CASSELVQVADTQYF

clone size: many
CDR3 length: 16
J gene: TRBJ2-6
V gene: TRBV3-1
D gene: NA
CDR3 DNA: TGTGCCAGCAGCGACAGAGTCGGGTCTGGGGCCAACGTCCTGACTTTC
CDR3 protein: CASSDRVGSGANVLTF

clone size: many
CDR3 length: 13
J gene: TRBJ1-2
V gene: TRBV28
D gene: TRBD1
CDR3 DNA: TGTGCCAGCAGGATCTCCGGACAGGGCGGCTACACCTTC
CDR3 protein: CASRISGQGGYTF

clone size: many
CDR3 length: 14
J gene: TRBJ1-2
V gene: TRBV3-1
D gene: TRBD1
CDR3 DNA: TGTGCCAGCAGCCAAGTGACAGGGGAAAATGGCTACACCTTC
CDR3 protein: CASSQVTGENGYTF

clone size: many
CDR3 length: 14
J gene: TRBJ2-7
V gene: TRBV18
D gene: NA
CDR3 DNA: TGTGCCAGCTCACACCGGGACGGCCTCTACGAGCAGTACTTC
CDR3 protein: CASSHRDGLYEQYF

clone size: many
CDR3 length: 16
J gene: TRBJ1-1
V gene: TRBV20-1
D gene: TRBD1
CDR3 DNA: TGCAGTGCTAGATCCAGGGGGCCCGGGATAAGAGCTGAAGCTTTCTTT
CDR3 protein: CSARSRGPGIRAEAFF

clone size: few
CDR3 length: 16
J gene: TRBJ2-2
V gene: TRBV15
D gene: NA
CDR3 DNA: TGTGCCACCAGCAGAGAAAGGCTAGCGAACACCGGGGAGCTGTTTTTT
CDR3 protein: CATSRERLANTGELFF

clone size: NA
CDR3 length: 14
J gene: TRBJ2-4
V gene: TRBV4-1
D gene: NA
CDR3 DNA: TGCGCCAGCAGCCAACCTCTAGCCAAAAACATTCAGTACTTC
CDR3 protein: CASSQPLAKNIQYF

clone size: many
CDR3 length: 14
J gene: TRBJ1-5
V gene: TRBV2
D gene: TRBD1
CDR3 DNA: TGTGCCAGCCTTCGGGACAGGGGTAATCAGCCCCAGCATTTT
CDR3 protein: CASLRDRGNQPQHF

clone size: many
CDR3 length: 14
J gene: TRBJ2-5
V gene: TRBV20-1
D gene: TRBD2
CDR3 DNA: TGCAGTGCTAGAGTGGCTAGCGGGCAAGAGACCCAGTACTTC
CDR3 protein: CSARVASGQETQYF

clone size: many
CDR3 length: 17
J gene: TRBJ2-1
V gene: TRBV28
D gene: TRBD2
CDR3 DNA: TGTGCCAGCAAACCCAGGTCCAGGCTCCGGCGGGAGATTGAGCAGTTCTTC
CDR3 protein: CASKPRSRLRREIEQFF

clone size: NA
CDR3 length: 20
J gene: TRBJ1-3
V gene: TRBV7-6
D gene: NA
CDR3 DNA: TGTGCCAGCAGCTCAAGGGGAGGAGAGGGGTCCCTGAGCTCTGGAAACACCATATATTTT
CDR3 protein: CASSSRGGEGSLSSGNTIYF

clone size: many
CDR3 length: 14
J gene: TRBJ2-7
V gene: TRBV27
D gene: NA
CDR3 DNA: TGTGCCAGCCGGGGCCGGATGAGCTCCTACGAGCAGTACTTC
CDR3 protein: CASRGRMSSYEQYF

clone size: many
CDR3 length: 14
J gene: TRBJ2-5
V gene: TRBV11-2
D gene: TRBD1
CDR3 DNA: TGTGCCAGCAGCTTTCAGGGGGTTCAAGAGACCCAGTACTTC
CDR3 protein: CASSFQGVQETQYF

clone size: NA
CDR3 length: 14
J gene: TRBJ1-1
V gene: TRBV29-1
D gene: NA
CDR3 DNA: TGCAGCGTTGAAGTCCCAGCCCAGAACACTGAAGCTTTCTTT
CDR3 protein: CSVEVPAQNTEAFF

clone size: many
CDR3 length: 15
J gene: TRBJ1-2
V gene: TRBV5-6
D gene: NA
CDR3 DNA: TGTGCCAGCAGAACTCCTGGGGGCGCGAACTATGGCTACACCTTC
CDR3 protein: CASRTPGGANYGYTF